What follows is one T cell receptor (beta chain) and its context. Its specificity is not known. This CDR3 is built from 13 residues. Germline CDR1 MDHEN, CDR2 SYDVKM. V shed 6 bases, J shed 6 bases, and the junction held 4 bases outside the gene matches. These data belong to a study of blood T cells in healthy people across ages. General observations from the study: One million T cells yielded diversity estimates that were considered underestimates.

Then a second PCR, running roughly 7 to 11 cycles, was carried out with a sample-barcoded 5' primer and a J-beta primer mix. One entry per CDR3 protein, called by TCRdb with MiXCR from the 5' RACE reads. In the table there are around 1,800,000 distinct CDR3 sequences, approximately 40% of which are singletons. The rearrangement uses TRBV28 and TRBJ1-1; the match to TRBD1 covers 10 bases. The sequence derives from a human donor in good health. What was sequenced was blood. For the CDR3, the DNA is TGTGCCAGCAGGACCGGGACAGGGGCTGAAGCTTTCTTT. Translated: CASRTGTGAEAFF. The variable domain in full, with the rest retrieved from reference TRBV28 and TRBJ1-1, is DVKVTQSSRYLVKRTGEKVFLECVQDMDHENMFWYRQDPGLGLRLIYFSYDVKMKEKGDIPEGYSVSREKKERFSLILESASTNQTSMYLCASRTGTGAEAFFGQGTRLTVV.